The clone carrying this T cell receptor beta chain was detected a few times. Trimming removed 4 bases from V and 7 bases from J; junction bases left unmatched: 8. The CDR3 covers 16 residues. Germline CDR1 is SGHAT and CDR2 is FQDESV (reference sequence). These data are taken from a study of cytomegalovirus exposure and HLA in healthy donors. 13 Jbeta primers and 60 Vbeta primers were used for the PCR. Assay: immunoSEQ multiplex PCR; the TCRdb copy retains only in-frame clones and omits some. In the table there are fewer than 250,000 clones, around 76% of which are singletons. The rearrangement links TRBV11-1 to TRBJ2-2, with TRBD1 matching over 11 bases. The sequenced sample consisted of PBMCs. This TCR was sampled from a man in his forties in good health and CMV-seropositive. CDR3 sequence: CASSSGQGAMGGELFF. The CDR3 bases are TGTGCCAGCAGCTCTGGACAGGGGGCTATGGGCGGGGAGCTGTTTTTT. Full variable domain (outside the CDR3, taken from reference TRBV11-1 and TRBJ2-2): EAEVAQSPRYKITEKSQAVAFWCDPISGHATLYWYRQILGQGPELLVQFQDESVVDDSQLPKDRFSAERLKGVDSTLKIQPAELGDSAMYLCASSSGQGAMGGELFFGEGSRLTVL.